The 13 T cell receptor beta chains below were found in one sample sequenced in a study of blood T cell repertoires in COVID-19. The method was immunoSEQ multiplex PCR; TCRdb's version includes in-frame clones alone and lacks a portion of them. The profile covers about 300,000 clones, with just over 85% appearing a single time and about 4.1% taken by the ten largest. Sequences were obtained from PBMCs or T cells enriched from blood (not recorded which). The receptors stem from a man aged 25-45 years who had recovered from COVID-19.

This rearrangement joins TRBV24-1 to TRBJ2-1; D is ambiguous. The CDR3 sequence is 12 residues long. CDR1 and CDR2 from the germline V gene are KGHDR and SFDVKD. V was pared by 4 bases and J by 8 bases, with 8 bases between. The CDR3 DNA sequence: TGTGCCACCAGTGACCCCGGGTATGAGCAGTTCTTC. This gives the protein CATSDPGYEQFF.

The chain joins TRBV6-4 to TRBJ1-2; 8 bases align to TRBD1. This CDR3 contains 16 residues. CDR1 is MRHNA, CDR2 SNTAGT, per germline. V gave up 0 bases and J gave up 3 bases; unmatched junction bases: 6. The CDR3 protein is CASSDSLGQGYYGYTF. CDR3 coding DNA: TGTGCCAGCAGTGACTCGCTAGGACAGGGTTACTATGGCTACACCTTC.

The V and J genes are TRBV11-3 and TRBJ2-3; 10 nucleotides match TRBD2. From germline, CDR1 is SGHNT and CDR2 YENEEA. V lost 2 bases, J lost 4 bases, and 0 bases stayed unmatched. The CDR3 spans 14 residues. The CDR3 loop reads CASSLLAGADTQYF. The DNA for the CDR3 is TGTGCCAGCAGCTTACTAGCGGGAGCAGATACGCAGTATTTT.

The chain carries TRBV10-2 and TRBJ2-7; D is undetermined. CDR1 and CDR2 (germline): WSHSY, SAAADI. Trimming shortened V by 3 bases and J by 3 bases, and 9 bases separated the two germline ends. This CDR3 spans 13 amino acids. The DNA of the CDR3 is TGCGCCAGCAGTGAAGGCAACTACTACGAGCAGTACTTC. This codes for CASSEGNYYEQYF.

The CDR3 spells CASSMSMNTEAFF. The CDR3 DNA reads as TGTGCCAGTAGTATGAGTATGAACACTGAAGCTTTCTTT. The chain recombines TRBV19 with TRBJ1-1; D gene unclear. The CDR3 is made up of 13 amino acids. Between the trimmed V and J ends, which lost 3 bases and 0 bases, there was a span of 5 bases. From germline, CDR1 is LNHDA and CDR2 SQIVND (reference sequence).

The J gene is TRBJ1-1, the V gene TRBV10-2, with D tentatively TRBD1 (5 bases). This CDR3 has 15 amino acids. Germline V CDR1 and CDR2: WSHSY, SAAADI. V was shortened by 4 bases and J by 1 base, with 13 bases between the two germline ends. As DNA, the CDR3 is TGCGCCAGCAGTGGAGGGGAGGTTCAGAACACTGAAGCTTTCTTT. As protein: CASSGGEVQNTEAFF.

The chain has TRBV10-3 and TRBJ1-5; 8 positions agree with TRBD1. CDR1 and CDR2 from the germline V gene are ENHRY and SYGVKD. Losses at the gene ends were 4 bases for V and 5 bases for J; bases not matched to a gene: 4. This CDR3 region has 14 residues. The CDR3 loop reads CAISATGEHQPQHF. Written as DNA, the CDR3 is TGTGCCATCAGTGCGACAGGGGAACATCAGCCCCAGCATTTT.

The chain joins TRBV6-5 to TRBJ1-2; possibly TRBD1 for D (5 bases). Trimming cost V 2 bases and J 2 bases, with 9 bases left between them. The CDR3 length is 14 residues. CDR1 and CDR2 (germline): MNHEY, SVGAGI. The chain's CDR3 is CASSYGTGNYGYTF. The CDR3, as DNA: TGTGCCAGCAGTTACGGAACAGGAAACTATGGCTACACCTTC.

The chain recombines TRBV10-2 with TRBJ2-7, with 7 bases matching TRBD1. The V gene end was trimmed by 6 bases and the J gene end by 3 bases; junction bases not matched to a gene: 8. The CDR3 contains 14 residues. Per the germline V gene, CDR1 is WSHSY and CDR2 is SAAADI. The CDR3 nucleotides are TGCGCCAGCAGGGAAATGACAGGGCTCTACGAGCAGTACTTC. As protein: CASREMTGLYEQYF.

CDR3 DNA sequence: TGTGCCAGCAGCGCCGACATGACCTACGAGCAGTACTTC. It specifies CASSADMTYEQYF. V is TRBV7-9 and J is TRBJ2-7; D is unresolved. The ends were cut back, 5 bases at V and 2 bases at J, with 10 bases in the middle. The CDR3 runs 13 residues. Germline CDR1 SEHNR, CDR2 FQNEAQ (reference sequence).

The chain employs TRBV19 and TRBJ1-1, with D maybe TRBD1 (6 bases). Germline values: CDR1 LNHDA, CDR2 SQIVND (reference sequence). The V gene lost 10 bases and the J gene lost 7 bases, with 19 bases spanning the gap. This CDR3 has 13 amino acids. This chain's CDR3 is CATQARGLFEAFF. CDR3 DNA sequence: TGTGCCACCCAGGCCAGGGGCTTGTTTGAAGCTTTCTTT. Full variable domain (rest looked up from reference TRBV19 and TRBJ1-1): DGGITQSPKYLFRKEGQNVTLSCEQNLNHDAMYWYRQDPGQGLRLIYYSQIVNDFQKGDIAEGYSVSREKKESFPLTVTSAQKNPTAFYLCATQARGLFEAFFGQGTRLTVV.

V gene TRBV6-1 combines with J gene TRBJ2-7; 10 bases align to TRBD1. This CDR3 has 16 residues. From germline, CDR1 is MNHNS and CDR2 SASEGT. V shed 2 bases, J shed 2 bases, and the junction held 6 bases outside the gene matches. The CDR3 DNA is TGTGCCAGCAGTGAATTGGAGGACAGGGGGACCTACGAGCAGTACTTC. This translates into CASSELEDRGTYEQYF.

The chain employs TRBV29-1 and TRBJ1-1, with 8 bases matching TRBD1. The CDR3 is 12 amino acids. V lost 3 bases and J lost 8; bases outside the gene matches: 5. Germline V CDR1 and CDR2: SQVTM, ANQGSEA. The CDR3 DNA reads as TGCAGCGTTGATACGGGACAGGTCGAAGCTTTCTTT. Translated: CSVDTGQVEAFF.